Below are 22 T cell receptor beta chains sequenced from a single sample in a study of T cell clonotyping in hematopoietic cell transplantation. Produced via immunoSEQ multiplex PCR; TCRdb's table is partial and in-frame only. This repertoire shows over 10,000 clones, approximately 83% found once; its top ten account for approximately 5%. Sample: PBMCs, taken 100 days after allogeneic stem cell transplant. All receptors come from a female patient aged 40 to 50 who had an allogeneic stem cell transplant from a related donor, so T cells may come from the graft donor. Some clones in this sample may be carry-over from other donors' samples.

The V and J genes are TRBV4-1 and TRBJ2-7, with D possibly matching TRBD2 (6 bases). The CDR3 extends over 15 amino acids. With 0 bases removed from V and 4 bases from J, the gap between germline ends came to 13 bases. CDR1 is MGHRA and CDR2 is YSYEKL in the germline V gene. The CDR3 reads CASSQERRGGYEQYF. In DNA, the CDR3 is TGCGCCAGCAGCCAAGAGCGGAGGGGTGGGTACGAGCAGTACTTC.

For this clone: It may be a read error: a sequence one base away is much more abundant. Different DNA sequences within this sample yield the same CDR3. V and J are TRBV6-6 and TRBJ1-5; perhaps TRBD1 as D (6 bases). The CDR3 is 16 residues long. Trimming shortened V by 0 bases and J by 5 bases, and 14 bases separated the two germline ends. Per the germline V gene, CDR1 is MNHNY and CDR2 is SVGAGI (reference sequence). The CDR3 reads CASSYSNTGIDQPQHF. The CDR3, as DNA: TGTGCCAGCAGTTACTCAAACACAGGGATAGATCAGCCCCAGCATTTT.

The chain uses TRBV9 and TRBJ2-7; 15 nucleotides match TRBD2. Germline V gene lookup returns CDR1 SGDLS and CDR2 YYNGEE. The length of the CDR3 is 17 residues. V was clipped by 4 bases and J by 5 bases; unmatched bases: 10. The CDR3 DNA sequence: TGTGCCAGCAGCTCTGGACTAGCGGGAGGGCGTCTCCACGAGCAGTACTTC. Translation: CASSSGLAGGRLHEQYF.

The chain uses TRBV10-3 and TRBJ1-4, with D uncertain. Germline V gives CDR1 ENHRY, CDR2 SYGVKD. Trimming took off 5 bases at V and 4 bases at J, with 8 bases between the two ends. This CDR3 has 13 amino acids. CDR3 protein: CAISPDFNEKLFF. The CDR3 DNA reads as TGTGCCATCAGTCCAGATTTTAATGAAAAACTGTTTTTT.

This clone showed up just a few times. The V and J genes are TRBV4-2 and TRBJ1-2; D is perhaps TRBD1 (5 bases). The CDR3 is made up of 15 amino acids. V lost 1 base to trimming and J lost 5 bases, with 14 bases between them. Germline loops: CDR1 LGHNA, CDR2 YNFKEQ. In DNA form, the CDR3 reads TGTGCCAGCAGCCAAGTCAGAGACAGCGATTATGGCTACACCTTC. Its protein product is CASSQVRDSDYGYTF.

The rearrangement links TRBV5-1 to TRBJ2-5; TRBD2 matches at 11 bases. CDR1 is SGHRS, CDR2 YFSETQ, per germline. This CDR3 has 14 residues. Trimming cost V 4 bases and J 3 bases; bases outside gene matches: 2. The CDR3 sequence: CASSTGLAEETQYF. In DNA, the CDR3 is TGCGCCAGCAGCACGGGACTAGCGGAAGAGACCCAGTACTTC. Variable domain in full (rest from reference TRBV5-1 and TRBJ2-5): KAGVTQTPRYLIKTRGQQVTLSCSPISGHRSVSWYQQTPGQGLQFLFEYFSETQRNKGNFPGRFSGRQFSNSRSEMNVSTLELGDSALYLCASSTGLAEETQYFGPGTRLLVL.

The chain combines TRBV29-1 with TRBJ1-1, with D possibly being TRBD1 (6 bases). V was shortened by 4 bases and J by 0 bases, with 9 bases between the two germline ends. This CDR3 contains 13 residues. The germline V gene encodes CDR1 SQVTM and CDR2 ANQGSEA. CDR3 coding DNA: TGCAGCGTTGGGACAGTCATGAACACTGAAGCTTTCTTT. Translating gives CSVGTVMNTEAFF.

The DNA for the CDR3 is TGTGCCTGGAGTGTGCCGCCCGCGCGCGGCTGGCCCCAGCATTTT. It is translated as CAWSVPPARGWPQHF. This chain connects TRBV30 to TRBJ1-5, with D hard to call. Trimming removed 0 bases at V and 9 bases at J, with 18 bases between. Germline V CDR1 and CDR2: GTSNPN, SVGIG (reference sequence). The CDR3 extends over 15 amino acids.

The CDR3 DNA reads TGTGCCAGCACCCGGGACCTGAATCAGCCCCAGCATTTT. Translating gives CASTRDLNQPQHF. The chain combines TRBV2 with TRBJ1-5; a possible D gene is TRBD1 (5 bases). The V and J ends lost 7 bases and 4 bases respectively, with 11 bases between them. The V gene's germline CDR1 is SNHLY and CDR2 FYNNEI. This CDR3 has 13 amino acids.

The chain carries TRBV29-1 and TRBJ1-5; D unclear. This CDR3 has 12 residues. Germline values: CDR1 SQVTM, CDR2 ANQGSEA. Trimming pared 7 bases from V and 4 bases from J, leaving 11 bases between. CDR3 residues: CSAGAPNQPQHF. The CDR3 bases are TGCAGCGCAGGTGCCCCTAATCAGCCCCAGCATTTT.

This chain joins TRBV30 and TRBJ2-5; D unresolved. Per the germline V gene, CDR1 is GTSNPN and CDR2 is SVGIG (reference sequence). The V gene lost 3 bases and the J gene lost 1 base, with 9 bases spanning the gap. This CDR3 spans 13 amino acids. CDR3 nucleotides: TGTGCCTGGAGCCCGAGAGTCCAAGAGACCCAGTACTTC. As protein: CAWSPRVQETQYF. Together with reference TRBV30 and TRBJ2-5, the CDR3 gives the full variable domain: SQTIHQWPATLVQPVGSPLSLECTVEGTSNPNLYWYRQAAGRGLQLLFYSVGIGQISSEVPQNLSASRPQDRQFILSSKKLLLSDSGFYLCAWSPRVQETQYFGPGTRLLVL.

This rearrangement joins TRBV29-1 to TRBJ2-7; 13 nucleotides align to TRBD2. The CDR3 runs 15 residues. The V segment lost 7 bases and the J segment 6 bases; nucleotides outside the gene matches: 12. The germline CDR1 and CDR2 sequences are SQVTM and ANQGSEA. The CDR3 region has the DNA TGCAGCGCCACTACACTAGCGGGAGGGCACGGCGAGCAGTACTTC. Translation: CSATTLAGGHGEQYF.

The chain joins TRBV6-1 to TRBJ1-1, with TRBD1 matching 7 bases. The CDR3 covers 14 residues. The germline V gene has CDR1 MNHNS and CDR2 SASEGT. With 6 bases clipped from V and 0 bases from J, the junction kept 4 bases outside the gene matches. The CDR3 nucleotides read TGTGCCAGCAGATGGGACAGCATGAACACTGAAGCTTTCTTT. Residues: CASRWDSMNTEAFF.

The chain links TRBV5-1 to TRBJ1-2; D perhaps matches TRBD1 (6 bases). Trimming took 4 bases from V and 8 from J, leaving 9 bases between them. This CDR3 spans 11 amino acids. CDR1 and CDR2 from the germline V gene are SGHRS and YFSETQ. CDR3 coding DNA: TGCGCCAGCAGCCCCAGGGGCGGCTACACCTTC. It encodes CASSPRGGYTF.

The chain carries TRBV2 and TRBJ2-7; D is possibly TRBD1 (6 bases). V lost 6 bases and J lost 2, with 17 bases in between. Germline lookup yields CDR1 SNHLY and CDR2 FYNNEI. This CDR3 comprises 15 residues. The CDR3 protein is CASSYTGMGPYEQYF. The CDR3 coding sequence is TGTGCCAGCAGCTATACAGGGATGGGTCCCTACGAGCAGTACTTC.

The CDR3 is CASRWGLAGTGELFF. In DNA form, the CDR3 reads TGTGCCAGCAGATGGGGACTAGCGGGAACCGGGGAGCTGTTTTTT. The rearrangement uses TRBV5-6 and TRBJ2-2; 13 positions agree with TRBD2. This CDR3 spans 15 amino acids. V was clipped by 5 bases and J by 5 bases; unmatched bases: 3. CDR1 SGHDT and CDR2 YYEEEE come from the germline V gene.

The rearrangement uses TRBV5-1 and TRBJ1-2; maybe TRBD1 (5 bases). There are 14 residues in the CDR3. Germline V gene data show CDR1 as SGHRS and CDR2 as YFSETQ. V lost 0 bases and J lost 5, with 11 bases in between. The CDR3 loop is CASSLGGGEYGYTF. The CDR3 region has the DNA TGCGCCAGCAGCTTGGGCGGGGGGGAATATGGCTACACCTTC. Looking up the rest from reference TRBV5-1 and TRBJ1-2 gives the full variable domain: KAGVTQTPRYLIKTRGQQVTLSCSPISGHRSVSWYQQTPGQGLQFLFEYFSETQRNKGNFPGRFSGRQFSNSRSEMNVSTLELGDSALYLCASSLGGGEYGYTFGSGTRLTVV.

This clone showed up just a few times. The chain joins TRBV9 to TRBJ2-7; 7 bases match TRBD2. The CDR3 has 14 residues. Germline V gene sequence: CDR1 SGDLS, CDR2 YYNGEE. V trimming: 0 bases; J trimming: 3 bases; junction bases outside the gene matches: 3. In DNA, the CDR3 is TGTGCCAGCAGCGTAGCGGCGGGGGACTACGAGCAGTACTTC. Protein: CASSVAAGDYEQYF.

The chain recombines TRBV6-7 with TRBJ2-5, with D possibly being TRBD1 (9 bases). TRBV6-7 falls under the ORF class, with uncertain function. V gave up 11 bases and J gave up 5 bases, with 21 bases separating them. The CDR3 runs to 14 residues. This chain's CDR3 is CARGGQGWYETQYF. Here the CDR3 DNA reads TGTGCCCGGGGGGGACAGGGTTGGTATGAGACCCAGTACTTC.

The genes are TRBV10-3 and TRBJ1-2; the match to TRBD1 covers 12 bases. With 4 bases clipped from V and 8 bases from J, the junction kept 5 bases outside the gene matches. The CDR3 is 14 residues long. The germline CDR1 and CDR2 sequences are ENHRY and SYGVKD. The CDR3 nucleotides are TGTGCCATCAGTGCGGGGACAGGGGGCGGAGGCTACACCTTC. Protein product: CAISAGTGGGGYTF.

The genes are TRBV28 and TRBJ2-7; a possible D gene is TRBD2 (5 bases). Germline V gives CDR1 MDHEN, CDR2 SYDVKM. The CDR3 length is 14 residues. The V end was cut by 7 bases, the J end by 0 bases, with 13 bases between. CDR3 sequence (DNA): TGTGCCAGCACCCTTATAGGGAGCTCCTACGAGCAGTACTTC. This translates into CASTLIGSSYEQYF.

V is TRBV2 and J is TRBJ1-2; D not certain. This CDR3 has 14 residues. V was cut by 1 base and J by 6 bases, with 12 bases left in between. Per the germline V gene, CDR1 is SNHLY and CDR2 is FYNNEI. The CDR3 DNA sequence: TGTGCCAGCAGTGAAGGGGCGCCAATTAATGGCTACACCTTC. Encoded protein: CASSEGAPINGYTF.